The 10 T cell receptor beta chains presented below share a single source sample, sequenced in a study of blood T cell repertoires in COVID-19. Only in-frame clones appear in the TCRdb table, and some are missing; sequencing was by immunoSEQ multiplex PCR. The sample holds around 160,000 clones; roughly four fifths are singletons and the top ten take about a tenth. The sequencing sample was made of peripheral blood. The source of these receptors is a human donor in a cohort sampled during active COVID-19.

In its sample, this clone was seen once. The chain has TRBV2 and TRBJ2-7, with 8 bases lining up with TRBD1. With V trimmed by 6 bases and J by 0 bases, 4 bases remained unmatched. Germline CDR1 SNHLY, CDR2 FYNNEI. The CDR3 sequence is 14 residues long. The CDR3 region has the DNA TGTGCCAGCAGATCAGGGGGCGGCTCCTACGAGCAGTACTTC. The encoded protein is CASRSGGGSYEQYF.

The chain couples TRBV14 to TRBJ1-2; D might be TRBD1 (5 bases). V was pared by 5 bases and J by 6 bases, with 13 bases between. The CDR3 is made up of 13 amino acids. Germline V lookup: CDR1 SGHDN, CDR2 FVKESK. CDR3 bases: TGTGCCAGCAGCGTGACAGTATATGATGGCTACACCTTC. Translating gives CASSVTVYDGYTF. Full variable domain (outside the CDR3, taken from reference TRBV14 and TRBJ1-2): EAGVTQFPSHSVIEKGQTVTLRCDPISGHDNLYWYRRVMGKEIKFLLHFVKESKQDESGMPNNRFLAERTGGTYSTLKVQPAELEDSGVYFCASSVTVYDGYTFGSGTRLTVV.

The chain combines TRBV28 with TRBJ1-6; TRBD1 matches at 7 bases. V was pared by 6 bases and J by 4 bases, with 15 bases of the junction left unmatched. Germline CDR1 is MDHEN and CDR2 is SYDVKM. The CDR3 consists of 18 residues. The CDR3 is CASSPGQVTSLYNSPLHF. CDR3 DNA sequence: TGTGCCAGCAGCCCTGGACAGGTTACTTCCCTATATAATTCACCCCTCCACTTT.

This clone was picked up a small number of times. This chain connects TRBV6-5 to TRBJ1-2; 8 bases align to TRBD1. This CDR3 comprises 15 residues. V shed 5 bases, J shed 5 bases, and the junction held 10 bases outside the gene matches. Germline lookup yields CDR1 MNHEY and CDR2 SVGAGI. CDR3: CASSKTGVPGYGYTF. CDR3 DNA: TGTGCCAGCAGTAAGACAGGGGTCCCGGGGTATGGCTACACCTTC.

The V and J genes are TRBV14 and TRBJ2-1; maybe TRBD2 (7 bases). Trimming removed 4 bases from V and 9 bases from J, with 16 bases in between. This CDR3 comprises 14 residues. Germline assignment: CDR1 SGHDN and CDR2 FVKESK. The CDR3 sequence: CASSLWGGAGEQFF. DNA of the CDR3: TGTGCCAGCAGCCTTTGGGGGGGGGCCGGTGAGCAGTTCTTC.

The rearrangement uses TRBV2 and TRBJ2-5, with 8 bases fitting TRBD2. The CDR3 length is 14 residues. Per the germline V gene, CDR1 is SNHLY and CDR2 is FYNNEI. The V and J ends lost 0 bases and 7 bases, in that order; junction bases with no gene match: 4. DNA for the CDR3: TGTGCCAGCAGTGAAGCGCGGGGGGAGGGGACCCAGTACTTC. This encodes CASSEARGEGTQYF.

This clone has a handful of counts. V usage is TRBV7-9 and J usage is TRBJ1-1; 7 nucleotides align to TRBD1. The CDR3 has 16 amino acids. V gave up 6 bases and J gave up 1 base; unmatched junction bases: 11. The germline V gene has CDR1 SEHNR and CDR2 FQNEAQ (reference sequence). The CDR3 region has the DNA TGTGCCAGCAGAATACCCAGGGGACAGTCGAACACTGAAGCTTTCTTT. This translates into CASRIPRGQSNTEAFF.

This chain joins TRBV4-3 and TRBJ2-1; TRBD2 matches 8 bases. Per germline, CDR1 LGHNA and CDR2 YSLEER. The junction had 13 bases not matched to a gene; V was cut back by 2 bases and J by 7 bases. There are 17 residues in the CDR3. CDR3 region: CASSQTLPSGSVNEQFF. CDR3 nucleotides: TGCGCCAGCAGCCAAACCCTGCCAAGCGGGAGTGTGAATGAGCAGTTCTTC.

The chain couples TRBV2 to TRBJ1-1, with TRBD1 matching over 7 bases. Trimming cost V 6 bases and J 5 bases; bases outside gene matches: 3. Germline assignment: CDR1 SNHLY and CDR2 FYNNEI. The CDR3 sequence is 12 residues long. CDR3 nucleotide sequence: TGTGCCAGCAGGAGGGGACAGACTGAAGCTTTCTTT. Encoded protein: CASRRGQTEAFF.

This rearrangement joins TRBV6-5 to TRBJ2-1; TRBD2 agrees at 7 bases. CDR3 size: 14 residues. CDR1 and CDR2 (germline): MNHEY, SVGAGI. The trim removed 2 bases at V and 4 bases at J, leaving 2 bases unmatched. DNA for the CDR3: TGTGCCAGCAGTTACGCCGGGGGGTACAATGAGCAGTTCTTC. Translating gives CASSYAGGYNEQFF.